The 6 T cell receptor beta chains given below trace back to one sample, sequenced in a study of T cells after yellow fever vaccination. TCRdb analysed the 5' RACE reads with MiXCR anew, one entry per CDR3 protein. The top ten hold around 18% of the sample, which has 400,000 or so distinct CDR3 sequences, roughly 11% seen once. The input for sequencing was PBMCs, taken on the day of the first yellow fever vaccination. The source is a man younger than 35 who received the YFV17D yellow fever vaccine.

In its sample, this clonotype was seen a few times. The J gene is TRBJ1-6, the V gene TRBV10-1; 9 bases fit TRBD1. This CDR3 spans 16 amino acids. Germline CDR1 WNHNN, CDR2 SYGVQD (reference sequence). The V segment lost 3 bases and the J segment 6 bases; nucleotides outside the gene matches: 6. CDR3 amino acids: CASSDGQGPSNSPLHF. The CDR3 bases are TGCGCCAGCAGTGATGGACAGGGGCCCAGTAATTCACCCCTCCACTTT.

This clonotype was found a few times. V gene TRBV6-5 combines with J gene TRBJ2-7, with a possible D match to TRBD2 (7 bases). The CDR3 has 16 amino acids. V was shortened by 0 bases and J by 2 bases, with 14 bases between the two germline ends. Germline CDR1 MNHEY, CDR2 SVGAGI. CDR3 in amino acids: CASSYSGGHGAYEQYV. CDR3 nucleotides: TGTGCCAGCAGTTACTCGGGGGGGCACGGAGCCTACGAGCAGTACGTC.

CDR3 region: CASSPIPLPNTGELFF. The CDR3, as DNA: TGTGCCAGCTCACCAATTCCACTACCCAACACCGGGGAGCTGTTTTTT. This rearrangement joins TRBV18 to TRBJ2-2; D is ambiguous. The germline gives CDR1 KGHSH, CDR2 LQKENI. The CDR3 extends over 16 amino acids. V was trimmed by 2 bases and J by 2 bases, leaving 12 bases between them.

This clonotype occurred many times. The chain is built from TRBV27 and TRBJ2-2, with D unclear. Trimming shortened V by 3 bases and J by 6 bases, and 11 bases separated the two germline ends. This CDR3 is built from 14 residues. Looked up from germline, CDR1 is MNHEY and CDR2 is SMNVEV (reference sequence). CDR3: CASSFSAVSGELFF. The CDR3 region has the DNA TGTGCCAGCAGTTTCTCCGCCGTGTCCGGGGAGCTGTTTTTT.

This clonotype was seen only a few times. This sequence joins TRBV28 and TRBJ2-1, with 7 bases that match TRBD1. V lost 7 bases to trimming and J lost 3 bases; unmatched junction nucleotides: 3. The CDR3 loop spans 13 amino acids. Germline V gene lookup returns CDR1 MDHEN and CDR2 SYDVKM. The CDR3 region is CASKGANYNEQFF. The CDR3 nucleotides are TGTGCCAGCAAGGGGGCTAACTACAATGAGCAGTTCTTC.

The rearrangement uses TRBV4-2 and TRBJ2-4; 7 positions agree with TRBD2. CDR3 length: 18 amino acids. V gave up 4 bases and J gave up 2 bases; unmatched junction bases: 14. Germline-derived CDR1 and CDR2 are LGHNA and YNFKEQ. CDR3 sequence (DNA): TGTGCCAGCAGCCGCTCCGAAACTGGGGGGGGTACCAAAAACATTCAGTACTTC. The encoded protein is CASSRSETGGGTKNIQYF.